The T cell receptor (beta chain) described here comes from a study of blood T cell repertoires in COVID-19. Study details: The United States, Italy and Spain were the sources of the acute and convalescent COVID-19 samples. The analysed material was cDNA or gDNA that came from T cells, B-cell-depleted T cells, or PBMCs.

The CDR3 loop spans 14 amino acids. The germline CDR1 and CDR2 sequences are SGHAT and FQNNGV. Trimming took off 5 bases at V and 5 bases at J, with 15 bases between the two ends. Methods used by the authors: Reference gene primer amplification in the assay estimated nucleated cell counts. Sequencing was performed with immunoSEQ multiplex PCR; in TCRdb, only in-frame clones are kept and a portion is missing. V and J calls and clone size follow that table, whereas D and trimming were derived from the DNA. The sample holds some 78,000 clones, roughly 86% seen once. This clone was detected once. The TCR was taken from a man in his forties or fifties with active or convalescent COVID-19. Material for sequencing was peripheral blood. The rearrangement joins TRBV11-2 to TRBJ1-1; maybe TRBD1 (5 bases). DNA for the CDR3: TGTGCCAGCAGCCATCCAGGTGGGGCAACTGAAGCTTTCTTT. Its translation: CASSHPGGATEAFF.